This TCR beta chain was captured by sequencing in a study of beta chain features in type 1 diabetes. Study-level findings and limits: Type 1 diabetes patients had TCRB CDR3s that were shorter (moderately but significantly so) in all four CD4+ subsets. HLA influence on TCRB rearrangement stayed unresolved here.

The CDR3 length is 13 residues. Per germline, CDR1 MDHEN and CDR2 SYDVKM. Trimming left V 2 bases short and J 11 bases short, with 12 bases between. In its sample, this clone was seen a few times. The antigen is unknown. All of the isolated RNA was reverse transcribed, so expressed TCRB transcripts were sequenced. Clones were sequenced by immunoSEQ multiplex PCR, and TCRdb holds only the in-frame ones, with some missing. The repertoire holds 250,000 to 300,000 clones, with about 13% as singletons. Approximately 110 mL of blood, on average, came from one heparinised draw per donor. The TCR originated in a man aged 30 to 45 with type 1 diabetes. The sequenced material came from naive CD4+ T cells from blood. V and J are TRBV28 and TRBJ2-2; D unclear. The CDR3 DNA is TGTGCCAGCAGTTTAGGGCTACGAAGAGAGCTGTTTTTT. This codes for CASSLGLRRELFF.